Listed below are T cell receptor beta chains from one sample, sequenced in a study of OX40 agonist ivuxolimab in advanced cancers. The data were produced by immunoSEQ multiplex PCR, yet TCRdb's version contains in-frame clones alone and is incomplete. The data hold about 62,000 clones, with nearly 90% observed a single time. Here the sequenced sample was CD4+ or CD8+ T cells sorted from blood, taken in a trial of the OX40 agonist ivuxolimab. Receptor source: an adult with an advanced solid tumor such as melanoma, head and neck, liver or kidney cancer. CDR3s include the opening cysteine and the closing phenylalanine or tryptophan. A D gene is named only where the DNA matches it firmly. The listing skips clone size in some rows; elsewhere it reads once, few, many or a size class.

CDR3 DNA	CDR3 protein	V gene	J gene	clone size	D gene
TGTGCCAGCATTCGTACTAGCGGGAGGGTCGACGAGCAGTACTTC	CASIRTSGRVDEQYF	TRBV28	TRBJ2-7	-	TRBD2
TGTGCCAGCAGCTTGAACCTCGGGGAAGTTGGAAACACCATATATTTT	CASSLNLGEVGNTIYF	TRBV5-6	TRBJ1-3	few	-
TGCAGCGTTCGCCAGGATATGAACACTGAAGCTTTCTTT	CSVRQDMNTEAFF	TRBV29-1	TRBJ1-1	-	-
TGTGCCAGCACCTTGGACAGGAACTATGGCTACACCTTC	CASTLDRNYGYTF	TRBV11-2	TRBJ1-2	few	TRBD1
TGTGCCAGCGCGCCGCAGTCCACCGGGGAGCTGTTTTTT	CASAPQSTGELFF	TRBV11-2	TRBJ2-2	few	-
TGTGCCAGCAGTAATCAGTACAATGAGCAGTTCTTC	CASSNQYNEQFF	TRBV5-4	TRBJ2-1	-	-
TGTGCCAGCAGCTTGGAGGGTGATACGCAGTATTTT	CASSLEGDTQYF	TRBV5-6	TRBJ2-3	-	-
TGCGCCAGCAGCCCTCACACCGGGGAGCTGTTTTTT	CASSPHTGELFF	TRBV5-1	TRBJ2-2	-	-
TGTGCCAGTAGTTTCCCCGGACAGGACTATGGCTACACCTTC	CASSFPGQDYGYTF	TRBV19	TRBJ1-2	-	TRBD1
TGTGCCAGCAGCTTGGAAGGGGACCTTTATCAGCCCCAGCATTTT	CASSLEGDLYQPQHF	TRBV5-8	TRBJ1-5	-	-
TGCGCCAGCAGCTTGTTCGCGGACACAGATACGCAGTATTTT	CASSLFADTDTQYF	TRBV5-1	TRBJ2-3	-	-
TGTGCCAGCAACCACGGGGACAGAAACTATGGCTACACCTTC	CASNHGDRNYGYTF	TRBV6-6	TRBJ1-2	-	TRBD1
TGTGCCAGCTCACCACAGGCGACTCCCTACGAGCAGTACTTC	CASSPQATPYEQYF	TRBV18	TRBJ2-7	-	-
TGTGCCAGCAGAACCACAGGGTTGTACGGAAACACCATATATTTT	CASRTTGLYGNTIYF	TRBV28	TRBJ1-3	once	-
TGCGCCAGCAGCGACCACCTGAACACTGAAGCTTTCTTT	CASSDHLNTEAFF	TRBV10-2	TRBJ1-1	-	-
TGTGCCAGCAGTTTGTTCGTCTCTGGGGCCAACGTCCTGACTTTC	CASSLFVSGANVLTF	TRBV28	TRBJ2-6	-	-
TGTGCCAGCAGCTTAAGGGAGAACACTGAAGCTTTCTTT	CASSLRENTEAFF	TRBV7-2	TRBJ1-1	few	-
TGTGCCAGCAGCACCTACCAGCCCCACAGCGCGACCTACGAGCAGTACTTC	CASSTYQPHSATYEQYF	TRBV21-1	TRBJ2-7	few	-
TGTGCCAGCAGCTTGACTAGGACGATGGGTGAGCAGTTCTTC	CASSLTRTMGEQFF	TRBV7-2	TRBJ2-1	-	-
TGTGCCAGCTCAGAAGGAACAGGACCCGGCACTGAAGCTTTCTTT	CASSEGTGPGTEAFF	TRBV18	TRBJ1-1	once	-
TGTGCCAGCAGCGGTGGACCGGGGACAGCCTACGAGCAGTACTTC	CASSGGPGTAYEQYF	TRBV5-4	TRBJ2-7	-	TRBD1
TGTGCCAGCAGCTTAGGACAGGGGCGGCACAATGAGCAGTTCTTC	CASSLGQGRHNEQFF	TRBV11-2	TRBJ2-1	-	TRBD1
TGCAGTGCTTATCACCGAGATCAGTACTTC	CSAYHRDQYF	TRBV20-1	TRBJ2-5	-	-
TGTGCCAGCAGTACAGGGACAGGGGGCAATGAGCAGTTCTTC	CASSTGTGGNEQFF	TRBV6-4	TRBJ2-1	-	TRBD1
TGTGCCAGCAGCTCCTCTGGCGGGGGATCGTACCAAGAGACCCAGTACTTC	CASSSSGGGSYQETQYF	TRBV7-9	TRBJ2-5	-	TRBD2
TGTGCCAGCAGCTTTCAGACAGGGAGGGCTTTCTTT	CASSFQTGRAFF	TRBV11-1	TRBJ1-1	once	TRBD1
TGCGCCAGCAGCTTGGGAGGGTCCCTAAACGCGAACACCGGGGAGCTGTTTTTT	CASSLGGSLNANTGELFF	TRBV5-1	TRBJ2-2	-	-